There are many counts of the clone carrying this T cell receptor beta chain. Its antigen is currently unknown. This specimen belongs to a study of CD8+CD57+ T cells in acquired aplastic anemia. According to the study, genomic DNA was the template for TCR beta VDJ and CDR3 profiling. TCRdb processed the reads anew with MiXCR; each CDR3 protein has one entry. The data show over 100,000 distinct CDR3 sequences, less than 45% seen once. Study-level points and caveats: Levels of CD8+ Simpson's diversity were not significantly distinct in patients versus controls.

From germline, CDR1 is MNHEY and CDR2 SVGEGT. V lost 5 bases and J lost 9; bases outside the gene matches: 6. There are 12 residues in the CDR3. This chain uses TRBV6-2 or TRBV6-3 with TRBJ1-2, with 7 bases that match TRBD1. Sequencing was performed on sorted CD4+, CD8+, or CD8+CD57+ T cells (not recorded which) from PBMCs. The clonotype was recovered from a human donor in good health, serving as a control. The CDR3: CASSIQGVSYTF. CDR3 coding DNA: TGTGCCAGCAGTATTCAGGGGGTGAGCTACACCTTC.